This T cell receptor beta chain appears in the sequencing data of a study of T cell repertoires in cytomegalovirus infection. TCRdb itself ran the reads through MiXCR, one entry per CDR3 protein. This table has 740,000 or so distinct CDR3 sequences, roughly a third appearing once. The source of this sequence is a human donor in good health (CMV status not recorded). Some clones in this sample may be carry-over from other donors' samples. Sequencing used PBMCs.

The CDR3 bases are TGTGCCAGTAGGCAACGACAGATATATGGCTACACCTTC. It yields the protein CASRQRQIYGYTF. The J gene is TRBJ1-2, the V gene TRBV19; possible D gene TRBD1, 5 bases. Trimming removed 6 bases at V and 5 bases at J, with 13 bases between. Germline-derived CDR1 and CDR2 are LNHDA and SQIVND (reference sequence). CDR3 length: 13 residues.